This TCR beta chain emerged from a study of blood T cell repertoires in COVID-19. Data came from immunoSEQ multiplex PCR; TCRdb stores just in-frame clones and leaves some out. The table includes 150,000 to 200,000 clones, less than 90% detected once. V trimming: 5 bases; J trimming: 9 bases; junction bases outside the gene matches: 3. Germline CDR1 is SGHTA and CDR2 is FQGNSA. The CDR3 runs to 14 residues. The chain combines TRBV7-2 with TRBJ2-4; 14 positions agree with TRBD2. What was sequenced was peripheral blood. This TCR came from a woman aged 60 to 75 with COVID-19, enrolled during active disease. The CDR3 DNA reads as TGTGCCAGCAGCCCAGGGACTAGCGGGAGCATTCAGTACTTC. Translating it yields CASSPGTSGSIQYF.